These 9 T cell receptor beta chains were all obtained from the same sample, sequenced in a study of tumor and adjacent non-tumor tissue in lung cancer. The library came from three nested PCR rounds adapted from ARM-PCR protocols. TCRdb passed the multiplex PCR reads through MiXCR, listing each CDR3 protein once. This repertoire shows over 110,000 distinct CDR3 sequences, around 61% found once; its top ten account for about 18%. No cell sorting was done before RNA was extracted from the tissue. Sample: lung tumor tissue. The receptors were gathered from a man in his fifties or sixties with small cell lung cancer.

This clonotype was observed a few times. V usage is TRBV4-1 and J usage is TRBJ2-1; D uncertain. The CDR3 runs 13 residues. V was pared by 0 bases and J by 7 bases, with 7 bases between. The V gene's germline CDR1 is MGHRA and CDR2 YSYEKL. The CDR3 sequence is CASSQEAMNEQFF. The DNA of the CDR3 is TGCGCCAGCAGCCAAGAGGCTATGAATGAGCAGTTCTTC.

This sequence joins TRBV7-9 and TRBJ2-7, with 9 bases matching TRBD2. The germline V gene encodes CDR1 SEHNR and CDR2 FQNEAQ (reference sequence). After removal of 11 bases from V and 3 bases from J, the junction contained 8 bases not matched to a gene. The CDR3 has 13 amino acids. For the CDR3, the DNA is TGTGCCCGCGGGAGGGTTGATCGCTACGAGCAGTACTTC. This translates into CARGRVDRYEQYF. Complete variable domain (other parts from reference TRBV7-9 and TRBJ2-7): DTGVSQNPRHKITKRGQNVTFRCDPISEHNRLYWYRQTLGQGPEFLTYFQNEAQLEKSRLLSDRFSAERPKGSFSTLEIQRTEQGDSAMYLCARGRVDRYEQYFGPGTRLTVT.

On this clonotype itself: This may be a read error: a much more frequent sequence differs by one nucleotide. The chain recombines TRBV29-1 with TRBJ2-1, with TRBD1 as a possible D gene (8 bases). V was pared by 7 bases and J by 9 bases, with 25 bases between. There are 15 residues in the CDR3. Looked up from germline, CDR1 is SQVTM and CDR2 is ANQGSEA. CDR3 region: CSATGGAGIYGEQFF. In DNA form, the CDR3 reads TGCAGCGCTACAGGGGGGGCAGGGATTTATGGTGAGCAGTTCTTC.

As concerns this clonotype: An end of the junction differs from the germline gene, which may be a read error. CDR3 region: CSVEASLGVEQLF. In DNA form, the CDR3 reads TGCAGCGTTGAGGCGAGCCTAGGGGTCGAGCAGTTGTTC. The genes are TRBV29-1 and TRBJ2-1, with a possible D match to TRBD1 (5 bases). The CDR3 sequence is 13 residues long. Germline values: CDR1 SQVTM, CDR2 ANQGSEA.

As to this clonotype: A read error may account for a junction end that differs from germline. The chain couples TRBV28 to TRBJ2-7; 13 bases match TRBD2. Germline-derived CDR1 and CDR2 are MDHEN and SYDVKM. The CDR3 totals 16 residues. CDR3 protein: CVSSFPRLAGGREQYF. Here the CDR3 DNA reads TGTGTCAGCAGTTTTCCTCGACTAGCGGGAGGACGCGAGCAGTACTTC. The whole variable domain, filled in from reference TRBV28 and TRBJ2-7, reads DVKVTQSSRYLVKRTGEKVFLECVQDMDHENMFWYRQDPGLGLRLIYFSYDVKMKEKGDIPEGYSVSREKKERFSLILESASTNQTSMYLCVSSFPRLAGGREQYFGPGTRLTVT.

About this clonotype: The CDR3 ends on some other residue instead of the conserved phenylalanine or tryptophan, so this is likely a read error. The CDR3 nucleotides read TGTACCAGCAGTTTAGCGGGAGACGCAGATACGCAGTATTCT. It is translated as CTSSLAGDADTQYS. The rearrangement links TRBV28 to TRBJ2-3; 9 bases align to TRBD2. Germline loops: CDR1 MDHEN, CDR2 SYDVKM. The CDR3 consists of 14 residues.

With respect to this clonotype: A read error is likely, as this CDR3 ends without the conserved phenylalanine or tryptophan. The chain has TRBV11-1 and TRBJ1-2, with a weak D call TRBD1 (5 bases). Germline values: CDR1 SGHAT, CDR2 FQDESV (reference sequence). This CDR3 has 13 amino acids. This chain's CDR3 is CASSLDGTYDYTL. The CDR3 region has the DNA TGTGCCAGCAGCTTGGATGGGACGTATGACTACACCCTC.

To note about this clonotype: Just one base apart from a much larger clone, this may be a read error. The chain combines TRBV9 with TRBJ2-1, with D unresolved. CDR1 SGDLS and CDR2 YYNGEE come from the germline V gene. This CDR3 has 11 residues. Between the trimmed V and J ends, which lost 4 bases and 8 bases, there was a span of 7 bases. In nucleotides, the CDR3 is TGTGCCAGCAGCAAGAACGATGAGCAGTTCTTC. Its translation: CASSKNDEQFF.

The J gene is TRBJ2-2, the V gene TRBV11-3; D gene ambiguous. Germline lookup yields CDR1 SGHNT and CDR2 YENEEA. CDR3 length: 13 residues. The CDR3: CTISLKYTGELFF. The CDR3 DNA follows: TGTACCATCAGCTTAAAGTACACCGGGGAGCTGTTTTTT.